This TCR beta chain comes out of a study of T cell repertoires in cytomegalovirus infection. Study-wide background: CMV epitopes in the study were HLA-C-restricted (recently identified) and HLA-B-restricted (well studied). Points from the study as a whole: Identification of carriers of CMV plus the relevant HLA was achieved through cumulative public TCR beta family frequency. Ex vivo, HLA-C-restricted CMV-specific TCR beta clonotypes prevailed over the rest of the response.

TCRdb called the reads again in MiXCR, with one record for every CDR3 protein. The sample carries about 830,000 distinct CDR3 sequences, approximately 32% recorded once. As for this clonotype: Antigen: not known.

Germline V gene data show CDR1 as MNHEY and CDR2 as SMNVEV (reference sequence). This CDR3 comprises 11 residues. V lost 8 bases to trimming and J lost 8 bases, with 10 bases between them. The gene calls are TRBV27 and TRBJ2-1; the D gene could be TRBD1 or TRBD2 (6 bases each). Here the sequenced sample was cultured CD8+ T cells from PBMCs, taken from culture after CMV antigen stimulation. This sequence was found in a human donor in good health (CMV status not recorded). Some clones in this sample may be carry-over from other donors' samples. The CDR3 region is CASLRGDEQFF. CDR3 DNA sequence: TGTGCCAGCTTAAGGGGGGATGAGCAGTTCTTC.